The clone carrying this T cell receptor (beta chain) showed up just once. Its antigen is not identified. CDR3 length: 15 residues. V lost 5 bases, J lost 8 bases, and 10 bases stayed unmatched. The germline CDR1 and CDR2 sequences are MDHEN and SYDVKM. This entry comes from a study of OX40 agonist ivuxolimab in advanced cancers. Study results and limitations: Several nonresponders also turned out to have low normalized T-cell clonal expansion. Expanded clones were, on average, more numerous among CD8+ T cells than CD4+.

This table comes from immunoSEQ multiplex PCR, and its TCRdb copy is limited to in-frame clones, with some not included. The table records tens of thousands of clones, around 87% of them present only once. This clonotype was obtained from an adult with an advanced solid tumor such as melanoma, head and neck, liver or kidney cancer. This sequence joins TRBV28 and TRBJ1-4; TRBD1 matches at 8 bases. The source was CD4+ or CD8+ T cells sorted from blood, collected in a trial of the OX40 agonist ivuxolimab. This CDR3 reads CASSTRTGSTEKLFF. The CDR3 coding sequence is TGTGCCAGCAGTACCCGGACAGGGTCCACCGAAAAACTGTTTTTT.